One TCR beta chain is described in this entry. Both 60 Vbeta primers and 13 Jbeta primers went into the PCR. Sequencing used immunoSEQ multiplex PCR; TCRdb keeps in-frame clones, though not all of them. Among roughly 69,000 clones, roughly 76% were seen once, and the ten largest hold 3% to 3.5%. The data were taken from a study of cytomegalovirus exposure and HLA in healthy donors. Study summary: Findings of an earlier analysis included 90 million to 120 million unique TCR beta sequences from about 180 million T cells. The study placed approximately 80% of its 350 to 450 genotyped donors in the Caucasian-associated ancestry cluster.

The V and J ends lost 3 bases and 2 bases respectively, with 8 bases between them. The CDR3 is made up of 15 amino acids. CDR1 SGHDN and CDR2 FVKESK come from the germline V gene. This TCR came from a man younger than 35 in good health and CMV-seronegative. The source material was PBMCs. The chain recombines TRBV14 with TRBJ2-6, with a tentative D call TRBD2 (6 bases). The CDR3 loop reads CASSHGGAGANVLTF. DNA of the CDR3: TGTGCCAGCAGCCACGGGGGAGCTGGGGCCAACGTCCTGACTTTC.